These T cell receptor beta chains were read from a single sample in a study of T cells after yellow fever vaccination. TCRdb re-analysed the 5' RACE reads in MiXCR, keeping a single row per CDR3 protein. The sample holds 300,000 to 400,000 distinct CDR3 sequences, 7.5% to 9% seen once. The sequencing used PBMCs, collected on the day of the first yellow fever vaccination. These TCRs come from a man aged 18 to 30 who received the YFV17D yellow fever vaccine. Both conserved end residues are part of each CDR3. The order of the fields is V gene, clone size, D gene, J gene, CDR3 protein, CDR3 DNA. A D gene is named only where the DNA matches it firmly. Part of the rows lack a size; the others show once, few, many or a class for expanded clones.

TRBV6-6	few	.	TRBJ1-1	CASSYGVHTEAFF	TGTGCCAGCAGTTACGGGGTTCACACTGAAGCTTTCTTT
TRBV5-1	many	.	TRBJ2-7	CASSLAIEFVEQYF	TGCGCCAGCAGCTTAGCCATCGAGTTCGTCGAGCAGTACTTC
TRBV12-3/TRBV12-4	.	.	TRBJ1-5	CASSLDGSNQPQHF	TGTGCCAGCAGTTTAGACGGAAGCAATCAGCCCCAGCATTTT
TRBV12-3/TRBV12-4	many	.	TRBJ2-1	CASVQRGYEQFF	TGTGCCAGCGTCCAAAGAGGGTATGAGCAGTTCTTC
TRBV18	many	.	TRBJ2-3	CASSPPGGDTQYF	TGTGCCAGCTCACCCCCGGGTGGAGATACGCAGTATTTT
TRBV9	many	.	TRBJ1-2	CASSPHSGPYPPYGYTF	TGTGCCAGCAGCCCCCATAGTGGACCGTACCCTCCCTATGGCTACACCTTC
TRBV20-1	.	.	TRBJ2-5	CSAKWGGPKTQYF	TGCAGTGCTAAATGGGGGGGCCCGAAGACCCAGTACTTC
TRBV7-2	many	.	TRBJ1-2	CASSLRARGQGLGYTF	TGTGCCAGCAGCTTAAGGGCACGGGGGCAGGGGCTAGGCTACACCTTC
TRBV10-2	few	.	TRBJ1-4	CASTPGNANEKLFF	TGCGCCAGCACACCGGGAAACGCTAATGAAAAACTGTTTTTT
TRBV30	many	.	TRBJ2-1	CAWSIGSSYNEQFF	TGTGCCTGGAGTATCGGGAGCTCCTACAATGAGCAGTTCTTC
TRBV4-3	many	TRBD2	TRBJ2-3	CASSPLAGGNTDTQYF	TGCGCCAGCAGCCCACTAGCGGGGGGGAACACAGATACGCAGTATTTT
TRBV5-1	.	.	TRBJ1-4	CASSLNGDRLELFF	TGCGCCAGCAGCTTGAATGGGGACCGCTTGGAACTGTTTTTT
TRBV20-1	.	.	TRBJ2-7	CSATQRDQGSYEQYF	TGCAGTGCTACCCAAAGGGACCAGGGTTCCTACGAGCAGTACTTC
TRBV5-1	many	.	TRBJ1-1	CASSLGPTEAFF	TGCGCCAGCAGCTTGGGACCCACTGAAGCTTTCTTT